The next 8 T cell receptor beta chains were all read from a single sample in a study of shared clonotypes between healthy human individuals. Clones were read by immunoSEQ multiplex PCR, and TCRdb kept only the in-frame ones, dropping some. This sample has 2 million to 3 million clones, with under 95% found just once. Sequenced sample: naive CD4+ T cells from PBMCs. The subset here: CD45RA+ positively selected. These receptors were taken from a man younger than 30 in good health. Some clones in this sample may be carry-over from other donors' samples.

The CDR3: CASSIRAPEGSEQYF. For the CDR3, the DNA is TGTGCCAGTAGTATCCGGGCGCCGGAGGGGTCCGAGCAGTACTTC. The chain links TRBV19 to TRBJ2-7, with TRBD2 as a possible D gene (6 bases). This CDR3 spans 15 amino acids. V was clipped by 3 bases and J by 6 bases, with 18 bases between them. From germline, CDR1 is LNHDA and CDR2 SQIVND (reference sequence).

The chain links TRBV25-1 to TRBJ2-6; D may be TRBD2 (5 bases). The CDR3 covers 16 residues. V was trimmed by 3 bases and J by 4 bases, leaving 13 bases between them. Germline V gene data show CDR1 as MGHDK and CDR2 as SYGVNS. CDR3 bases: TGTGCCAGCAGTGATCTGAGGGCTCAAGGGGCCAACGTCCTGACTTTC. This sequence encodes CASSDLRAQGANVLTF. Full variable domain (rest looked up from reference TRBV25-1 and TRBJ2-6): EADIYQTPRYLVIGTGKKITLECSQTMGHDKMYWYQQDPGMELHLIHYSYGVNSTEKGDLSSESTVSRIRTEHFPLTLESARPSHTSQYLCASSDLRAQGANVLTFGAGSRLTVL.

J is TRBJ1-6 and V is TRBV18; 8 bases map to TRBD1. CDR1 and CDR2 (germline): KGHSH, LQKENI. The CDR3 spans 16 residues. The junction had 5 bases not matched to a gene; V was cut back by 2 bases and J by 5 bases. CDR3 bases: TGTGCCAGCTCACCAGGGACAGGATGGAATAATTCACCCCTCCACTTT. It translates to CASSPGTGWNNSPLHF. The variable domain in full, completed from reference TRBV18 and TRBJ1-6, reads NAGVMQNPRHLVRRRGQEARLRCSPMKGHSHVYWYRQLPEEGLKFMVYLQKENIIDESGMPKERFSAEFPKEGPSILRIQQVVRGDSAAYFCASSPGTGWNNSPLHFGNGTRLTVT.

The chain couples TRBV28 to TRBJ2-7; D may be TRBD1 or TRBD2 (5 bases each). The V end lost 6 bases, the J end lost 13 bases, and 19 bases lay between the germline ends. The CDR3 is 12 residues long. Per germline, CDR1 MDHEN and CDR2 SYDVKM. The CDR3 nucleotides are TGTGCCAGCAGCACCCCCCGGGACCACTTCTACTTC. Translated: CASSTPRDHFYF. Filled out from reference TRBV28 and TRBJ2-7, the complete variable domain reads DVKVTQSSRYLVKRTGEKVFLECVQDMDHENMFWYRQDPGLGLRLIYFSYDVKMKEKGDIPEGYSVSREKKERFSLILESASTNQTSMYLCASSTPRDHFYFGPGTRLTVT.

This clone was observed a handful of times. The rearrangement joins TRBV29-1 to TRBJ2-7; D may correspond to TRBD1 or TRBD2 (6 bases each). With 2 bases removed from V and 2 bases from J, the gap between germline ends came to 16 bases. The germline gives CDR1 SQVTM, CDR2 ANQGSEA. The CDR3 consists of 15 residues. The CDR3: CSVEFPGAGAYEQYF. CDR3 coding DNA: TGCAGCGTTGAATTCCCGGGGGCTGGCGCCTACGAGCAGTACTTC.

The chain couples TRBV10-3 to TRBJ2-2, with D perhaps being TRBD1 or TRBD2 (5 bases each). The CDR3 consists of 14 residues. CDR1 is ENHRY and CDR2 is SYGVKD in the germline V gene. Trimming removed 10 bases from V and 5 bases from J, with 17 bases in between. In DNA, the CDR3 is TGTGCCAGTGGCCGGGACCTGGGGACCGGGGAGCTGTTTTTT. This translates into CASGRDLGTGELFF.

V is TRBV27 and J is TRBJ2-3; 7 bases map to TRBD2. V shed 4 bases and J 4 bases; nucleotides not matched to a gene: 8. CDR1 and CDR2 (germline): MNHEY, SMNVEV (reference sequence). The CDR3 runs 15 residues. DNA for the CDR3: TGTGCCAGCAGTTCACGCGGGGGTGGGGCAGATACGCAGTATTTT. Translated: CASSSRGGGADTQYF.

The chain has TRBV9 and TRBJ1-2; D may be TRBD1 (5 bases). V lost 4 bases and J 7 bases, leaving 14 bases between the germline ends. This CDR3 contains 13 residues. Germline CDR1 and CDR2: SGDLS and YYNGEE. The CDR3 DNA is TGTGCCAGCAGCCCTCACGACAGCGCTGGCTACACCTTC. Translating gives CASSPHDSAGYTF.